This T cell receptor beta chain originates from a study of beta chain features in type 1 diabetes. Turning to the study itself: When patients were set against healthy donors, age, gender and cell yields were similar.

As every portion of the isolated RNA was reverse transcribed, the sequencing read expressed TCRB transcripts. Assay used: immunoSEQ multiplex PCR; TCRdb lists only in-frame clones, some missing. In the table there are about 220,000 clones, roughly a tenth of which are singletons. There are a few counts of this clone. The CDR3 runs 14 residues. V lost 6 bases and J lost 1, with 12 bases in between. Germline V CDR1 and CDR2: MNHNY, SVGAGI (reference sequence). This chain uses TRBV6-6 with TRBJ1-1; unclear D gene. Sequencing used central memory CD4+ T cells from blood. The sequence came from a young man in good health. The CDR3 DNA reads as TGTGCCAGCAGCTTTTTGGAAGCGAACACTGAAGCTTTCTTT. Protein product: CASSFLEANTEAFF.